The 3 T cell receptor beta chains presented below share a single source sample, sequenced in a study of blood T cell repertoires in COVID-19. TCRdb's copy holds only in-frame clones and misses some; the assay was immunoSEQ multiplex PCR. The table lists tens of thousands of clones, approximately 88% of them singletons. Sample: peripheral blood. Every receptor here comes from a woman over 75 with acute or convalescent COVID-19.

The chain uses TRBV5-1 and TRBJ2-3; no clear D. This CDR3 contains 14 residues. V lost 0 bases and J 0 bases, leaving 5 bases between the germline ends. CDR1 and CDR2 (germline): SGHRS, YFSETQ. Here the CDR3 reads CASSLDKSTDTQYF. CDR3 sequence (DNA): TGCGCCAGCAGCTTGGACAAGAGCACAGATACGCAGTATTTT.

V usage is TRBV6-5 and J usage is TRBJ2-1; 14 nucleotides match TRBD2. The CDR3 contains 15 residues. Germline lookup yields CDR1 MNHEY and CDR2 SVGAGI. Trimming removed 7 bases from V and 8 bases from J; junction bases left unmatched: 7. DNA of the CDR3: TGTGCCAGCACTCCGGGACTAGCGGGAGACCATGAGCAGTTCTTC. Its translation: CASTPGLAGDHEQFF.

The J gene is TRBJ2-3, the V gene TRBV19; D not certain. The ends were cut back, 7 bases at V and 4 bases at J, with 15 bases in the middle. This CDR3 has 14 residues. Germline CDR1 is LNHDA and CDR2 is SQIVND (reference sequence). DNA of the CDR3: TGTGCCAGTAAGCGCGAGAAAGGCGCAGATACGCAGTATTTT. Protein product: CASKREKGADTQYF. Combining the CDR3 with reference TRBV19 and TRBJ2-3 gives the whole variable domain DGGITQSPKYLFRKEGQNVTLSCEQNLNHDAMYWYRQDPGQGLRLIYYSQIVNDFQKGDIAEGYSVSREKKESFPLTVTSAQKNPTAFYLCASKREKGADTQYFGPGTRLTVL.